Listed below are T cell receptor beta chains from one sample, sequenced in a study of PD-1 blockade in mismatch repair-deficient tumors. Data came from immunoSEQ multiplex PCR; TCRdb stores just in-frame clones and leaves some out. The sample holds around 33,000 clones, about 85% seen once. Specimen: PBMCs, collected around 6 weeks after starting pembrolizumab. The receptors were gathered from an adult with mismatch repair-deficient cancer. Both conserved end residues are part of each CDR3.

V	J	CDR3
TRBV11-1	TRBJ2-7	CASSASGKIHEQYF
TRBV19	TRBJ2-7	CASSIPPAYEQYF
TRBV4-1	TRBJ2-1	CASSQRGVAGGPDEQFF
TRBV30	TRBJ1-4	CAWSPNEKLFF
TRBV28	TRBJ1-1	CASSRDRGVTEAFF
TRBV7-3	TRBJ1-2	CASSLIGGGGYTF
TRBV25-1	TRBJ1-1	CASSAFRVSTEAFF
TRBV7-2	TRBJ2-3	CASSVSGTDTQYF
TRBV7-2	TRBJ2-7	CASSQARTSVLEQYF
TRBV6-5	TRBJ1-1	CASSYRDPTEAFF
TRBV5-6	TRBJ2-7	CASSLLLESPYEQYF
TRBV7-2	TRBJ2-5	CASSFRTGPQETQYF
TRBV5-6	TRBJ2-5	CASSLVHETQYF
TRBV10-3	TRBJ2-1	CATSISGSRDNEQFF
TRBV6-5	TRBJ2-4	CASSQGNIQYF
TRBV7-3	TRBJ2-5	CASSLITGGPETQYF
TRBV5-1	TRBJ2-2	CASSSWSLVGAGELFF